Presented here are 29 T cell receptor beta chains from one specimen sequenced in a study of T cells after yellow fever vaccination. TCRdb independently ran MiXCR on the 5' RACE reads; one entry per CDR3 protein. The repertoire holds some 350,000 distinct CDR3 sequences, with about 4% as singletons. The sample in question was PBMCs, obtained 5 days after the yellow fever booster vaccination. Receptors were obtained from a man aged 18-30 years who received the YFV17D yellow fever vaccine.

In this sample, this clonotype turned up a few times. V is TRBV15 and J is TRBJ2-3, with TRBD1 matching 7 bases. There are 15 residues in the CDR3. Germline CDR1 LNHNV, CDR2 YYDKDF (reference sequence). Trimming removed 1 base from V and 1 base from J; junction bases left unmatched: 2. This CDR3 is CATSRGDSRTDTQYF. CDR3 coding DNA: TGTGCCACCAGCAGAGGGGACAGCCGCACAGATACGCAGTATTTT. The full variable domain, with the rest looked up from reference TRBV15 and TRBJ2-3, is DAMVIQNPRYQVTQFGKPVTLSCSQTLNHNVMYWYQQKSSQAPKLLFHYYDKDFNNEADTPDNFQSRRPNTSFCFLDIRSPGLGDTAMYLCATSRGDSRTDTQYFGPGTRLTVL.

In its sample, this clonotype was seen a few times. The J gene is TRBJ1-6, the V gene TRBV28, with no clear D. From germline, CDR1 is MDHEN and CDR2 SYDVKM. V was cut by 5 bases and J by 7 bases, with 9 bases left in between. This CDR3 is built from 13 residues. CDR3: CASSDPWNSPLHF. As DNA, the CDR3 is TGTGCCAGCAGTGATCCCTGGAATTCACCCCTCCACTTT.

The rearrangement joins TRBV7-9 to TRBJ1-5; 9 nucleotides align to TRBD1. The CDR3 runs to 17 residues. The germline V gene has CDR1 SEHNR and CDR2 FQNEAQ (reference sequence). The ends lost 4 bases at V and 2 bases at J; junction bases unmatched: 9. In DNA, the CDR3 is TGTGCCAGCAGCTCCGGGACAGGGATAGTAGGCAATCAGCCCCAGCATTTT. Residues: CASSSGTGIVGNQPQHF.

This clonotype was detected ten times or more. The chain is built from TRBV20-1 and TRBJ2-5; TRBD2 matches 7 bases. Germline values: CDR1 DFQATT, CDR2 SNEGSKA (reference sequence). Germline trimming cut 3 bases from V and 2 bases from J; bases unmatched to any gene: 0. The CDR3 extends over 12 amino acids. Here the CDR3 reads CSASGGQETQYF. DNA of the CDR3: TGCAGTGCTAGCGGGGGGCAAGAGACCCAGTACTTC.

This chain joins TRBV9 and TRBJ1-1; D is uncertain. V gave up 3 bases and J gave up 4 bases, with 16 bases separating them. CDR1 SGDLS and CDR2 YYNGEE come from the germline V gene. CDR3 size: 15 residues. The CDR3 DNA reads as TGTGCCAGCAGCGCGATAACGGGAAATGGCACTGAAGCTTTCTTT. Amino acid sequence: CASSAITGNGTEAFF.

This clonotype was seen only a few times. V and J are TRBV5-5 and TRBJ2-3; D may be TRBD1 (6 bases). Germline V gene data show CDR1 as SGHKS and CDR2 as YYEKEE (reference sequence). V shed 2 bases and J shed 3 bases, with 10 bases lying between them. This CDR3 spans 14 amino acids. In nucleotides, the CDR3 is TGTGCCAGCAGCTTCACTCAGGGGACAGATACGCAGTATTTT. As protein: CASSFTQGTDTQYF. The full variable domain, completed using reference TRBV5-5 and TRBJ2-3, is DAGVTQSPTHLIKTRGQQVTLRCSPISGHKSVSWYQQVLGQGPQFIFQYYEKEERGRGNFPDRFSARQFPNYSSELNVNALLLGDSALYLCASSFTQGTDTQYFGPGTRLTVL.

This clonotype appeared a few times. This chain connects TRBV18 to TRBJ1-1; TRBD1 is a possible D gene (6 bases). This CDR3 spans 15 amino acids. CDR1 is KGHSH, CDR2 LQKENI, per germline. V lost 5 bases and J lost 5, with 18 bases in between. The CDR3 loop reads CASSLQGSQGTEAFF. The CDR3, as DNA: TGTGCCAGCTCATTACAGGGAAGCCAAGGGACTGAAGCTTTCTTT.

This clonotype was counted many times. The CDR3, as DNA: TGTGCCAGCAGGCGGCAAGGGACAGGGGGGAACTATGGCTACACCTTC. Encoded protein: CASRRQGTGGNYGYTF. This sequence joins TRBV7-9 and TRBJ1-2; 11 bases agree with TRBD1. V lost 6 bases, J lost 2 bases, and 8 bases stayed unmatched. Germline CDR1 and CDR2: SEHNR and FQNEAQ (reference sequence). This CDR3 has 16 amino acids.

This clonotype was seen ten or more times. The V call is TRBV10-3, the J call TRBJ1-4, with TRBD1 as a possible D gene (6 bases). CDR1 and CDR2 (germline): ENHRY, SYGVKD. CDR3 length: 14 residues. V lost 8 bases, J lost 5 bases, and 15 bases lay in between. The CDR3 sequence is CAIGGGTLNEKLFF. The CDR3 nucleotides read TGTGCCATCGGGGGAGGGACACTCAATGAAAAACTGTTTTTT.

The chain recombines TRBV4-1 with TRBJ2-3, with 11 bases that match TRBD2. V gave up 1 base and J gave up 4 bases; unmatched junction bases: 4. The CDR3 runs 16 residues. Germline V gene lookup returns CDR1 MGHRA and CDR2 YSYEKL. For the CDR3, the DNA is TGCGCCAGCAGCCAAGTTAGCGGGGGGGCTCCAGATACGCAGTATTTT. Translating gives CASSQVSGGAPDTQYF.

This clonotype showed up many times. CDR3 region: CASSEQGQETQYF. The DNA of the CDR3 is TGTGCCAGCAGCGAACAGGGGCAAGAGACCCAGTACTTC. V gene TRBV9 combines with J gene TRBJ2-5; TRBD1 aligns across 7 bases. Per germline, CDR1 SGDLS and CDR2 YYNGEE. This CDR3 has 13 residues. The J segment lost 2 bases and the V segment lost 3 bases, leaving 1 base of the junction unmatched.

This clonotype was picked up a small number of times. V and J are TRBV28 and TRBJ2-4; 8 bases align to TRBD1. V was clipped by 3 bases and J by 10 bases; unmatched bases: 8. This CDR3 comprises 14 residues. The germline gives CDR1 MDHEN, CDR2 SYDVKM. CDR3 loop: CASSLGQDPTIQYF. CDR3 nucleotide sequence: TGTGCCAGCAGTTTGGGACAGGACCCTACGATTCAGTACTTC.

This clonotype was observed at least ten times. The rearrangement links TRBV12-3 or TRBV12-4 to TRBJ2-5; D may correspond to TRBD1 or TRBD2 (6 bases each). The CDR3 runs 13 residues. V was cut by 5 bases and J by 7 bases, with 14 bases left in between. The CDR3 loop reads CASSPSEGGTQYF. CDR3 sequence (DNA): TGTGCCAGCAGTCCCTCAGAGGGGGGGACCCAGTACTTC.

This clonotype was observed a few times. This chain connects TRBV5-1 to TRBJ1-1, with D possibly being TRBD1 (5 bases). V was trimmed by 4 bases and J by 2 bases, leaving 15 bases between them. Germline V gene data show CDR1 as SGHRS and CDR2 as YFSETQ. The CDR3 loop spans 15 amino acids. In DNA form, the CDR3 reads TGCGCCAGCAGCCCCGGGACCGACACTAACACTGAAGCTTTCTTT. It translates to CASSPGTDTNTEAFF. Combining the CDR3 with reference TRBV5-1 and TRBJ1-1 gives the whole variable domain KAGVTQTPRYLIKTRGQQVTLSCSPISGHRSVSWYQQTPGQGLQFLFEYFSETQRNKGNFPGRFSGRQFSNSRSEMNVSTLELGDSALYLCASSPGTDTNTEAFFGQGTRLTVV.

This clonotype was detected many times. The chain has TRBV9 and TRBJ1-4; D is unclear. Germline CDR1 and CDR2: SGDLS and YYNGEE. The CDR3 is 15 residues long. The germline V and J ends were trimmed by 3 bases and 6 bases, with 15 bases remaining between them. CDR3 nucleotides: TGTGCCAGCAGCGGACGACCTAACGCGGATGAAAAACTGTTTTTT. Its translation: CASSGRPNADEKLFF.

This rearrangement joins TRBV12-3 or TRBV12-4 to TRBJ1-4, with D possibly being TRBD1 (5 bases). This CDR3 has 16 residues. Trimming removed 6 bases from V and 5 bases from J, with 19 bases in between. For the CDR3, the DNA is TGTGCCAGCAGAACCGGGACCGCGAGTTTAAATGAAAAACTGTTTTTT. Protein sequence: CASRTGTASLNEKLFF.

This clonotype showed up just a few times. CDR3 DNA: TGTGCCACCACCCGGGACAGGGTCCTTTATGGCTACACCTTC. Translating it yields CATTRDRVLYGYTF. The chain is built from TRBV2 and TRBJ1-2, with TRBD1 matching over 9 bases. Germline V gives CDR1 SNHLY, CDR2 FYNNEI. The CDR3 sequence is 14 residues long. V lost 10 bases, J lost 5 bases, and 11 bases stayed unmatched. The variable domain in full, with the rest retrieved from reference TRBV2 and TRBJ1-2, is EPEVTQTPSHQVTQMGQEVILRCVPISNHLYFYWYRQILGQKVEFLVSFYNNEISEKSEIFDDQFSVERPDGSNFTLKIRSTKLEDSAMYFCATTRDRVLYGYTFGSGTRLTVV.

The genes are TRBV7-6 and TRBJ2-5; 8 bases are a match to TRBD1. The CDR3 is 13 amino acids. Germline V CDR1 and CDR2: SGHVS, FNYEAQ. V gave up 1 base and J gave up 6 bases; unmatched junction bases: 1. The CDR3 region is CASSLGTGKTQYF. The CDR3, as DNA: TGTGCCAGCAGCTTAGGGACAGGGAAGACCCAGTACTTC.

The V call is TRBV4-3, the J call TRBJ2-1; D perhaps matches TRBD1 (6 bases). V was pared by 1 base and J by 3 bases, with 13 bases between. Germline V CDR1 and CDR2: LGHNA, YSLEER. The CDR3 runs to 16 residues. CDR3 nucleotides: TGCGCCAGCAGCCAAGGGACAGTCTCTCGCTACAATGAGCAGTTCTTC. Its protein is CASSQGTVSRYNEQFF.

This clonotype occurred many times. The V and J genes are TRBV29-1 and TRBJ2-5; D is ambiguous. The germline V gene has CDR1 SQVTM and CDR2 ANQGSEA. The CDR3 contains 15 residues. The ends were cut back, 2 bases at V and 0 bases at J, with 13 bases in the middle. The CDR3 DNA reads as TGCAGCGTTGAACAATGGGAAGTGGACCAAGAGACCCAGTACTTC. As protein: CSVEQWEVDQETQYF. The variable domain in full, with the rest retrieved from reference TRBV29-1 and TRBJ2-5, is SAVISQKPSRDICQRGTSLTIQCQVDSQVTMMFWYRQQPGQSLTLIATANQGSEATYESGFVIDKFPISRPNLTFSTLTVSNMSPEDSSIYLCSVEQWEVDQETQYFGPGTRLLVL.

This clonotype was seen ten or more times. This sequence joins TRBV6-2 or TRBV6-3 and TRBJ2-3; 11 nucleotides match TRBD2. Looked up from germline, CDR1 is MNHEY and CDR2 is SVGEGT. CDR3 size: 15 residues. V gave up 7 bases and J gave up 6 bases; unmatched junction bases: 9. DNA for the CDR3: TGTGCCAGCACCCGACTAGCGGGGTTGAGGGATACGCAGTATTTT. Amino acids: CASTRLAGLRDTQYF.

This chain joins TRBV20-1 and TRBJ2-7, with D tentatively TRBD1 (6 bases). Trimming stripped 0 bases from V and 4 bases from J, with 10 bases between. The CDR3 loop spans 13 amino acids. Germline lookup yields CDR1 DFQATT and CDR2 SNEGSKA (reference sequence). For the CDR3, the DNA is TGCAGTGCTAGAGACCGGACAGTTTACGAGCAGTACTTC. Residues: CSARDRTVYEQYF.

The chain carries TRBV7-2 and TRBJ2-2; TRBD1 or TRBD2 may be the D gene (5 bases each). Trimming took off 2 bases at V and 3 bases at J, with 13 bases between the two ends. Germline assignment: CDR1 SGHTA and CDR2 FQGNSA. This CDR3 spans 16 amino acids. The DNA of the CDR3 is TGTGCCAGCAGCTTATTAGGGGTGGGAGACACCGGGGAGCTGTTTTTT. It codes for CASSLLGVGDTGELFF.

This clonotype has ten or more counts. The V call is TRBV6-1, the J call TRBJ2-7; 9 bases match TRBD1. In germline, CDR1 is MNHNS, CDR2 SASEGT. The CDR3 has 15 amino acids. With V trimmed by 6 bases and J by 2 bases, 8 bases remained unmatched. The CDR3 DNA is TGTGCCAGCAGCCCGGGACAGGGTGGTACCTACGAGCAGTACTTC. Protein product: CASSPGQGGTYEQYF.

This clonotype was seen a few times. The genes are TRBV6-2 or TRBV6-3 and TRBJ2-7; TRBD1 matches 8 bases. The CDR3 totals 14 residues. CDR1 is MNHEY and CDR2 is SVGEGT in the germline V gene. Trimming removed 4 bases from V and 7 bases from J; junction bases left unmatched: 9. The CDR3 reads CASSFGQGRREQYV. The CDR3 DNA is TGTGCCAGCAGTTTCGGACAGGGACGGAGAGAGCAGTACGTC.

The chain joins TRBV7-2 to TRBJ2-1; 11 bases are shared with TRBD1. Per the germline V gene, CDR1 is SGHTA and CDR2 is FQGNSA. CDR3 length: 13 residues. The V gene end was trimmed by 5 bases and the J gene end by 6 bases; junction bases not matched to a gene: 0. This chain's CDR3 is CASSGQGANEQFF. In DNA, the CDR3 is TGTGCCAGCAGCGGACAGGGGGCCAATGAGCAGTTCTTC. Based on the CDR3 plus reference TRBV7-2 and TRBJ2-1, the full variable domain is GAGVSQSPSNKVTEKGKDVELRCDPISGHTALYWYRQSLGQGLEFLIYFQGNSAPDKSGLPSDRFSAERTGGSVSTLTIQRTQQEDSAVYLCASSGQGANEQFFGPGTRLTVL.

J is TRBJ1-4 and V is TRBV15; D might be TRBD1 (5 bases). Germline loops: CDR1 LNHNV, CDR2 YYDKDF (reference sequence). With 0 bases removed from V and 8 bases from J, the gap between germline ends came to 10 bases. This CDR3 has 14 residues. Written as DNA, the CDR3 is TGTGCCACCAGCAGAGATCCCAGGGTCGAAAAACTGTTTTTT. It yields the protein CATSRDPRVEKLFF.

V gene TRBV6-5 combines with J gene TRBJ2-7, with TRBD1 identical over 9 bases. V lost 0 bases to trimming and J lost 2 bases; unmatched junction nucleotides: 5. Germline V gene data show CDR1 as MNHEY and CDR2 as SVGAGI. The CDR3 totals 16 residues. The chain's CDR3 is CASSYSSGTGTYEQYF. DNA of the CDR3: TGTGCCAGCAGTTACTCATCCGGGACAGGGACCTACGAGCAGTACTTC.

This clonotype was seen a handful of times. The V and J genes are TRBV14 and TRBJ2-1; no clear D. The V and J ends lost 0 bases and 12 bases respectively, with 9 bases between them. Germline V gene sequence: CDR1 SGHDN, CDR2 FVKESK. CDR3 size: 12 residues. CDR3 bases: TGTGCCAGCAGCCAAGACCGTCTCCGGCAGTTCTTC. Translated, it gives CASSQDRLRQFF.